Following are 20 T cell receptor beta chains from one sample sequenced in a study of shared clonotypes between healthy human individuals. Cells designated naive CD8 were CD45RO-negative and were positively selected for CCR7, with terminally differentiated effector memory CD45RA+ cells excluded. The data were produced by immunoSEQ multiplex PCR, yet TCRdb's version contains in-frame clones alone and is incomplete. The sample includes approximately 1.9 million clones, about 93% seen only once; the top ten take more than 1.5%. Source material: naive CD8+ T cells from PBMCs. The source is a man aged 18 to 30 in good health. Some clones in this sample may be carry-over from other donors' samples.

This chain joins TRBV4-2 and TRBJ2-1; tentatively, D is TRBD2 (5 bases). V was shortened by 3 bases and J by 9 bases, with 18 bases between the two germline ends. Germline V gene sequence: CDR1 LGHNA, CDR2 YNFKEQ. The CDR3 consists of 15 residues. The CDR3 coding sequence is TGTGCCAGCAGCCAGGACCGGGATCCGTATTTTGAGCAGTTCTTC. Its translation: CASSQDRDPYFEQFF.

This rearrangement joins TRBV19 to TRBJ2-7; the match to TRBD2 covers 15 bases. Germline V gives CDR1 LNHDA, CDR2 SQIVND (reference sequence). This CDR3 region has 16 residues. Trimming cost V 5 bases and J 3 bases; bases outside gene matches: 5. CDR3 sequence reads: CASSPGTSGRLYEQYF. DNA for the CDR3: TGTGCCAGTAGTCCCGGGACTAGCGGGAGGCTCTACGAGCAGTACTTC.

This rearrangement joins TRBV5-6 to TRBJ2-1; D remains unclear. CDR3 length equals 12 residues. Germline V gene lookup returns CDR1 SGHDT and CDR2 YYEEEE. Between the trimmed V and J ends, which lost 1 base and 5 bases, there was a span of 4 bases. The CDR3 reads CASSLINNEQFF. The CDR3 region has the DNA TGTGCCAGCAGCTTGATCAACAATGAGCAGTTCTTC.

This chain uses TRBV7-9 with TRBJ1-3; 8 bases line up with TRBD1. V gave up 4 bases and J gave up 4 bases; unmatched junction bases: 9. Germline V gene data show CDR1 as SEHNR and CDR2 as FQNEAQ (reference sequence). The CDR3 length is 16 residues. Written as DNA, the CDR3 is TGTGCCAGCAGCTCCTCTGGACAGGGCATCGGAAACACCATATATTTT. This translates into CASSSSGQGIGNTIYF.

The V call is TRBV7-9, the J call TRBJ1-1; no firm D call. CDR3 length: 13 residues. Germline CDR1 and CDR2: SEHNR and FQNEAQ (reference sequence). V lost 10 bases to trimming and J lost 1 base, with 13 bases between them. CDR3 in DNA: TGTGCCACCAAAGCCTTCAAGAACACTGAAGCTTTCTTT. It codes for CATKAFKNTEAFF.

The chain has TRBV1 and TRBJ2-7; TRBD1, the table's D call, was not compared with the DNA. TRBV1 is a listed pseudogene. The CDR3 contains 19 residues. The CDR3 reads CTSSQDWGTGPRLSYEQYF. CDR3 nucleotide sequence: TGCACCAGCAGCCAAGATTGGGGGACAGGGCCCCGACTGTCCTACGAGCAGTACTTC.

The V gene is TRBV19, the J gene TRBJ1-1; the D is unclear. The CDR3 covers 13 residues. Germline CDR1 LNHDA, CDR2 SQIVND (reference sequence). Deletions cut 3 bases from V and 0 bases from J, with 5 bases between. The CDR3: CASSIKMNTEAFF. Written as DNA, the CDR3 is TGTGCCAGTAGTATCAAAATGAACACTGAAGCTTTCTTT.

The CDR3 sequence: CASSQGGRYEQYF. CDR3 DNA: TGCGCCAGCAGCCAAGGGGGGCGGTACGAGCAGTACTTC. This chain joins TRBV4-1 and TRBJ2-7; the D gene is possibly TRBD1 (6 bases). CDR3 size: 13 residues. V lost 1 base, J lost 4 bases, and 8 bases lay in between. Germline assignment: CDR1 MGHRA and CDR2 YSYEKL.

The chain carries TRBV5-1 and TRBJ2-5; tentatively, D is TRBD1 (5 bases). This CDR3 is built from 12 residues. V was pared by 4 bases and J by 5 bases, with 9 bases between. Germline V gene data show CDR1 as SGHRS and CDR2 as YFSETQ. The CDR3 DNA is TGCGCCAGCAGCGCGACAGCTGAGACCCAGTACTTC. This gives the protein CASSATAETQYF.

The chain combines TRBV2 with TRBJ2-7, with 7 bases fitting TRBD1. The CDR3 has 13 amino acids. CDR1 and CDR2 from the germline V gene are SNHLY and FYNNEI. V was pared by 6 bases and J by 2 bases, with 4 bases of the junction left unmatched. CDR3 amino acids: CASRQDRPYEQYF. In DNA form, the CDR3 reads TGTGCCAGCAGACAGGACAGGCCCTACGAGCAGTACTTC.

This chain links TRBV5-6 with TRBJ2-3; D not certain. The CDR3 runs to 12 residues. The ends were cut back, 2 bases at V and 5 bases at J, with 6 bases in the middle. Germline V gives CDR1 SGHDT, CDR2 YYEEEE. DNA of the CDR3: TGTGCCAGCAGCTTCGGAAAAGATACGCAGTATTTT. This sequence encodes CASSFGKDTQYF.

J is TRBJ2-3 and V is TRBV27; no clear D. The length of the CDR3 is 14 residues. The V gene's germline CDR1 is MNHEY and CDR2 SMNVEV (reference sequence). The ends were cut back, 5 bases at V and 2 bases at J, with 11 bases in the middle. CDR3 in amino acids: CASSRSLNTDTQYF. Written as DNA, the CDR3 is TGTGCCAGCAGTAGGAGCCTTAACACAGATACGCAGTATTTT.

This rearrangement joins TRBV6-4 to TRBJ1-1; D remains ambiguous. Germline V CDR1 and CDR2: MRHNA, SNTAGT. The V end was cut by 5 bases, the J end by 1 base, with 8 bases between. CDR3 length equals 13 residues. The CDR3 sequence: CASSWYWNTEAFF. In nucleotides, the CDR3 is TGTGCCAGCAGTTGGTACTGGAACACTGAAGCTTTCTTT.

This clone was counted a few times. The chain recombines TRBV30 with TRBJ2-2; D tentatively reads TRBD1 or TRBD2 (5 bases each). Germline CDR1 is GTSNPN and CDR2 is SVGIG (reference sequence). The V end lost 5 bases, the J end lost 5 bases, and 12 bases lay between the germline ends. This CDR3 comprises 13 residues. DNA for the CDR3: TGTGCCTGGCAGGGACGGATTACCGGGGAGCTGTTTTTT. This sequence encodes CAWQGRITGELFF.

Concerning this clone itself: The same CDR3 also results from other DNA sequences found in this sample. This sequence joins TRBV13 and TRBJ1-2; D uncertain. CDR3 length equals 13 residues. Germline lookup yields CDR1 PRHDT and CDR2 FYEKMQ (reference sequence). V lost 0 bases and J 5 bases, leaving 7 bases between the germline ends. For the CDR3, the DNA is TGTGCCAGCAGCTTAGGCCGTGGTTATGGCTACACCTTC. This codes for CASSLGRGYGYTF.

This chain uses TRBV5-1 with TRBJ2-7; maybe TRBD1 (6 bases). The V gene's germline CDR1 is SGHRS and CDR2 YFSETQ. The CDR3 runs to 15 residues. Trimming took 3 bases from V and 0 from J, leaving 13 bases between them. The CDR3 sequence is CASSYRDGSSYEQYF. CDR3 bases: TGCGCCAGCAGCTACAGGGACGGAAGCTCCTACGAGCAGTACTTC. The entire variable domain, with the rest obtained from reference TRBV5-1 and TRBJ2-7, is as follows: KAGVTQTPRYLIKTRGQQVTLSCSPISGHRSVSWYQQTPGQGLQFLFEYFSETQRNKGNFPGRFSGRQFSNSRSEMNVSTLELGDSALYLCASSYRDGSSYEQYFGPGTRLTVT.

The chain joins TRBV18 to TRBJ2-7; D remains unclear. The ends were cut back, 2 bases at V and 0 bases at J, with 8 bases in the middle. CDR1 KGHSH and CDR2 LQKENI come from the germline V gene. CDR3 length: 14 residues. In DNA, the CDR3 is TGTGCCAGCTCACCATGGGATAGCTCCTACGAGCAGTACTTC. It specifies CASSPWDSSYEQYF.

The chain carries TRBV2 and TRBJ2-4; maybe TRBD1 (6 bases). Germline-derived CDR1 and CDR2 are SNHLY and FYNNEI. There are 16 residues in the CDR3. The V and J ends lost 4 bases and 3 bases respectively, with 16 bases between them. The CDR3 sequence: CASSGDTSNLKNIQYF. The CDR3 DNA reads TGTGCCAGCAGTGGGGACACCTCTAACCTCAAAAACATTCAGTACTTC.

The rearrangement links TRBV10-3 to TRBJ2-7; D is unresolved. CDR1 ENHRY and CDR2 SYGVKD come from the germline V gene. V was shortened by 3 bases and J by 2 bases, with 14 bases between the two germline ends. The CDR3 has 15 residues. The CDR3 region has the DNA TGTGCCATCAGTGATTTCCAGGACGCGGCCTACGAGCAGTACTTC. This translates into CAISDFQDAAYEQYF.

The chain carries TRBV28 and TRBJ2-2; no firm D call. Per germline, CDR1 MDHEN and CDR2 SYDVKM. The CDR3 runs to 13 residues. Trimming took off 3 bases at V and 7 bases at J, with 9 bases between the two ends. CDR3 amino acids: CASSFPPGGELFF. CDR3 bases: TGTGCCAGCAGTTTCCCCCCTGGCGGGGAGCTGTTTTTT.